The 24 T cell receptor beta chains listed next were all sequenced from one sample in a study of chemoradiotherapy in HPV16-positive cancers. Using immunoSEQ multiplex PCR, the repertoire was profiled, and TCRdb retains in-frame clones only, with some absent. The data show 25,000 to 35,000 clones, with around 84% seen just once and about 6% held by the top ten. The sample was blood, taken from a patient who underwent chemoradiotherapy. The receptors originated from a human donor with HPV-associated anogenital cancer.

This chain uses TRBV5-4 with TRBJ2-3, with a weak D call TRBD1 (6 bases). The germline V and J ends were trimmed by 2 bases and 1 base, with 23 bases remaining between them. Germline V CDR1 and CDR2: SGHNT, YYREEE (reference sequence). The CDR3 spans 19 residues. The CDR3 is CASSFFGRDTNRGTDTQYF. Here the CDR3 DNA reads TGTGCCAGCAGCTTCTTCGGCCGGGACACCAACCGGGGCACAGATACGCAGTATTTT.

This clone was seen more than once but under ten times. The rearrangement links TRBV19 to TRBJ1-2; D is uncertain. There are 13 residues in the CDR3. Trimming took off 5 bases at V and 0 bases at J, with 7 bases between the two ends. Germline CDR1 LNHDA, CDR2 SQIVND (reference sequence). In nucleotides, the CDR3 is TGTGCCAGTAGTCAAACAGCTAACTATGGCTACACCTTC. The encoded protein is CASSQTANYGYTF.

This rearrangement joins TRBV7-9 to TRBJ1-1, with D perhaps TRBD1 (6 bases). The germline gives CDR1 SEHNR, CDR2 FQNEAQ (reference sequence). CDR3 length: 16 residues. The V end was cut by 5 bases, the J end by 5 bases, with 21 bases between. CDR3 sequence reads: CASSPQVMQGLTEAFF. Here the CDR3 DNA reads TGTGCCAGCAGCCCACAGGTTATGCAGGGGCTGACTGAAGCTTTCTTT.

The chain joins TRBV7-8 to TRBJ2-7, with D possibly called TRBD1 or TRBD2 (5 bases each). Trimming left V 2 bases short and J 0 bases short, with 14 bases between. The CDR3 covers 16 residues. Per the germline V gene, CDR1 is SGHVS and CDR2 is FQNEAQ. The CDR3 sequence: CASSLRGRSVSYEQYF. The CDR3 DNA reads as TGTGCCAGCAGCTTAAGGGGACGCTCGGTCTCCTACGAGCAGTACTTC.

This clone was recorded a few times. The DNA for the CDR3 is TGCGCCAGCAGCTTGGACAGGATGGGAAATGGCTACACCTTC. It codes for CASSLDRMGNGYTF. This chain uses TRBV5-1 with TRBJ1-2; maybe TRBD1 (5 bases). The CDR3 loop spans 14 amino acids. Germline CDR1 SGHRS, CDR2 YFSETQ. V shed 0 bases and J shed 6 bases, with 12 bases lying between them.

The chain uses TRBV2 and TRBJ2-5, with TRBD2 as a possible D gene (6 bases). V was cut by 6 bases and J by 2 bases, with 13 bases left in between. Germline lookup yields CDR1 SNHLY and CDR2 FYNNEI. The length of the CDR3 is 14 residues. The CDR3 protein is CASRPRELQETQYF. The CDR3 DNA reads as TGTGCCAGCAGACCCCGGGAGCTACAAGAGACCCAGTACTTC.

The CDR3 here is CASSPKRSGTGSDSNQPQHF. The CDR3 DNA reads TGTGCCAGCAGCCCCAAGAGATCCGGGACAGGGTCTGATAGCAATCAGCCCCAGCATTTT. The V gene is TRBV7-8, the J gene TRBJ1-5; 9 positions agree with TRBD1. Trimming took 5 bases from V and 0 from J; bases not matched to a gene: 17. The CDR3 covers 20 residues. Germline V gene lookup returns CDR1 SGHVS and CDR2 FQNEAQ. Variable domain in full (rest from reference TRBV7-8 and TRBJ1-5): GAGVSQSPRYKVAKRGQDVALRCDPISGHVSLFWYQQALGQGPEFLTYFQNEAQLDKSGLPSDRFFAERPEGSVSTLKIQRTQQEDSAVYLCASSPKRSGTGSDSNQPQHFGDGTRLSIL.

The V and J genes are TRBV2 and TRBJ1-1; D gene unclear. The CDR3 consists of 15 residues. Per germline, CDR1 SNHLY and CDR2 FYNNEI. V gave up 2 bases and J gave up 2 bases, with 12 bases separating them. The CDR3 DNA reads TGTGCCAGCAGTGAACACGAGTTTCGAAACACTGAAGCTTTCTTT. Its protein product is CASSEHEFRNTEAFF.

This clone was seen a single time. The genes are TRBV29-1 and TRBJ2-7; D tentatively fits TRBD1 or TRBD2 (5 bases each). CDR1 and CDR2 from the germline V gene are SQVTM and ANQGSEA. This CDR3 region has 14 residues. Trimming removed 2 bases at V and 8 bases at J, with 19 bases between. The CDR3 region is CSVEIGRERSKQYF. CDR3 nucleotides: TGCAGCGTTGAAATAGGCAGGGAGCGAAGTAAGCAGTACTTC.

The chain employs TRBV5-1 and TRBJ1-5; D remains ambiguous. In germline, CDR1 is SGHRS, CDR2 YFSETQ. This CDR3 has 15 amino acids. The germline V and J ends were trimmed by 0 bases and 2 bases, with 9 bases remaining between them. Written as DNA, the CDR3 is TGCGCCAGCAGCTTGGGCGGGCGCGGCAATCAGCCCCAGCATTTT. Its protein product is CASSLGGRGNQPQHF.

This chain links TRBV6-6 with TRBJ1-1, with 9 nucleotides matching TRBD1. V was pared by 6 bases and J by 1 base, with 3 bases of the junction left unmatched. This CDR3 is built from 14 residues. Germline values: CDR1 MNHNY, CDR2 SVGAGI (reference sequence). The CDR3 is CASSPGQGNTEAFF. The CDR3 DNA reads TGTGCCAGCAGCCCGGGACAGGGGAACACTGAAGCTTTCTTT.

The rearrangement uses TRBV5-1 and TRBJ1-5, with a weak D call TRBD1 (6 bases). V was cut by 0 bases and J by 5 bases, with 12 bases left in between. This CDR3 spans 15 amino acids. The germline V gene encodes CDR1 SGHRS and CDR2 YFSETQ. The CDR3 nucleotides are TGCGCCAGCAGCTTGGATGGGACACGAGATCAGCCCCAGCATTTT. Its protein is CASSLDGTRDQPQHF. The complete variable domain, with remaining parts taken from reference TRBV5-1 and TRBJ1-5, reads KAGVTQTPRYLIKTRGQQVTLSCSPISGHRSVSWYQQTPGQGLQFLFEYFSETQRNKGNFPGRFSGRQFSNSRSEMNVSTLELGDSALYLCASSLDGTRDQPQHFGDGTRLSIL.

As concerns this clone: Germline and junction disagree at one end, which may indicate a read error. Other DNA sequences in this sample translate to the same CDR3. J is TRBJ2-5 and V is TRBV30; D is unresolved. CDR1 and CDR2 from the germline V gene are GTSNPN and SVGIG (reference sequence). CDR3 length equals 11 residues. The CDR3 nucleotides are TGCGCCTGGCTGGTTAGGGAGACCCAGTACTTC. Its translation is CAWLVRETQYF.

The V and J genes are TRBV6-1 and TRBJ1-2, with a possible D match to TRBD1 (5 bases). V shed 3 bases and J shed 7 bases, with 15 bases lying between them. Germline CDR1 MNHNS, CDR2 SASEGT. The CDR3 totals 14 residues. The CDR3 sequence is CASSEDPGGGGYTF. For the CDR3, the DNA is TGTGCCAGCAGTGAGGATCCGGGGGGAGGTGGCTACACCTTC.

The V and J genes are TRBV29-1 and TRBJ1-2; D gene uncertain. V was pared by 2 bases and J by 4 bases, with 8 bases between. The CDR3 has 12 residues. Looked up from germline, CDR1 is SQVTM and CDR2 is ANQGSEA. CDR3 protein: CSVETLSYGYTF. The CDR3 nucleotides are TGCAGCGTTGAAACTCTGAGCTATGGCTACACCTTC.

The J gene is TRBJ2-3, the V gene TRBV6-5, with a weak D call TRBD2 (6 bases). The CDR3 extends over 14 amino acids. The germline V gene has CDR1 MNHEY and CDR2 SVGAGI. The germline V and J ends were trimmed by 2 bases and 4 bases, with 10 bases remaining between them. The CDR3: CASSYMGGADTQYF. The CDR3 DNA reads as TGTGCCAGCAGTTACATGGGGGGAGCAGATACGCAGTATTTT.

The chain is built from TRBV2 and TRBJ1-2; 8 bases fit TRBD1. J gave up 4 bases and V 5 bases, and 6 bases lay outside the gene matches. This CDR3 is built from 14 residues. Germline V CDR1 and CDR2: SNHLY, FYNNEI. In DNA, the CDR3 is TGTGCCAGCAGTCCTAAACAGGGGGGCTATGGCTACACCTTC. Its translation: CASSPKQGGYGYTF.

The J gene is TRBJ2-4, the V gene TRBV7-8; 8 positions agree with TRBD2. With V trimmed by 5 bases and J by 1 base, 22 bases remained unmatched. This CDR3 spans 21 amino acids. Looked up from germline, CDR1 is SGHVS and CDR2 is FQNEAQ. CDR3 nucleotide sequence: TGTGCCAGCAGCCCCCGAGAGTACGGGGGGGTCGGGAGTTTGGCCAAAAACATTCAGTACTTC. Translation gives CASSPREYGGVGSLAKNIQYF.

V gene TRBV5-1 combines with J gene TRBJ2-5, with a tentative D call TRBD1 (6 bases). Trimming removed 0 bases at V and 3 bases at J, with 9 bases between. Germline V gene lookup returns CDR1 SGHRS and CDR2 YFSETQ. This CDR3 contains 14 residues. The CDR3 spells CASSLVAGEETQYF. CDR3 DNA sequence: TGCGCCAGCAGCTTGGTTGCAGGGGAAGAGACCCAGTACTTC.

This clone was counted a few times. V is TRBV6-6 and J is TRBJ1-1; D ambiguous. Germline V gene data show CDR1 as MNHNY and CDR2 as SVGAGI (reference sequence). Trimming cost V 2 bases and J 8 bases, with 21 bases left between them. The CDR3 is made up of 16 amino acids. The CDR3 loop reads CASSYHGRPSLIEAFF. DNA of the CDR3: TGTGCCAGCAGTTACCACGGAAGGCCCAGTCTGATAGAAGCTTTCTTT.

This clone was counted only a few times. V and J are TRBV7-9 and TRBJ1-1; tentatively, D is TRBD1 (5 bases). In germline, CDR1 is SEHNR, CDR2 FQNEAQ (reference sequence). Trimming pared 6 bases from V and 8 bases from J, leaving 10 bases between. The CDR3 extends over 11 amino acids. The CDR3 sequence: CASSREGEAFF. CDR3 DNA: TGTGCCAGCAGTAGGGAGGGGGAAGCTTTCTTT. Drawing the rest from reference TRBV7-9 and TRBJ1-1, the complete variable domain is DTGVSQNPRHKITKRGQNVTFRCDPISEHNRLYWYRQTLGQGPEFLTYFQNEAQLEKSRLLSDRFSAERPKGSFSTLEIQRTEQGDSAMYLCASSREGEAFFGQGTRLTVV.

V usage is TRBV29-1 and J usage is TRBJ1-2, with TRBD1 matching 7 bases. The V gene's germline CDR1 is SQVTM and CDR2 ANQGSEA. J gave up 5 bases and V 8 bases, and 11 bases lay outside the gene matches. This CDR3 comprises 13 residues. The CDR3 reads CSFSGQVKYGYTF. CDR3 in DNA: TGCAGCTTTAGCGGACAGGTCAAGTATGGCTACACCTTC.

V usage is TRBV5-6 and J usage is TRBJ2-6, with D possibly matching TRBD1 (6 bases). There are 16 residues in the CDR3. Trimming pared 4 bases from V and 1 base from J, leaving 12 bases between. Germline V gene lookup returns CDR1 SGHDT and CDR2 YYEEEE. The CDR3 reads CASSLPQGSGANVLTF. The CDR3 nucleotides read TGTGCCAGCAGCCTCCCGCAGGGGTCTGGGGCCAACGTCCTGACTTTC.

V is TRBV6-6 and J is TRBJ2-1, with D perhaps matching TRBD1 or TRBD2 (5 bases each). Trimming took off 2 bases at V and 12 bases at J, with 17 bases between the two ends. This CDR3 contains 14 residues. CDR1 and CDR2 from the germline V gene are MNHNY and SVGAGI (reference sequence). The CDR3 is CASSYGTRGGGQFF. DNA of the CDR3: TGTGCCAGCAGTTACGGGACCCGAGGAGGAGGGCAGTTCTTC.